A selection of T cell receptor beta chains follows, all from one sample in a study of shared clonotypes between healthy human individuals. Clones were read by immunoSEQ multiplex PCR, and TCRdb kept only the in-frame ones, dropping some. The data show some 2,100,000 clones, approximately 94% seen once. The specimen sequenced was naive CD4+ T cells sorted from blood. These receptors came from a man aged 18 to 29 in good health. The CDR3 runs from the conserved cysteine through the conserved F or W. Each record gives: clone size, J gene, V gene, D gene, CDR3 length, CDR3 protein, CDR3 DNA. A D gene is named only where the DNA matches it firmly. The listing skips clone size in some rows; elsewhere it reads once, few, many or a size class.

clone size: few; J gene: TRBJ1-1; V gene: TRBV28; D gene: NA; CDR3 length: 12; CDR3 protein: CASSLGPVGAFF; CDR3 DNA: TGTGCCAGCAGCCTCGGGCCCGTTGGTGCTTTCTTT
clone size: NA; J gene: TRBJ2-7; V gene: TRBV6-5; D gene: NA; CDR3 length: 12; CDR3 protein: CASSYLRDGAFF; CDR3 DNA: TGTGCCAGCAGTTACCTCCGGGACGGCGCCTTCTTC
clone size: NA; J gene: TRBJ2-1; V gene: TRBV6-1; D gene: TRBD2; CDR3 length: 15; CDR3 protein: CASSEAGGSYNEQFF; CDR3 DNA: TGTGCCAGCAGTGAAGCCGGCGGGAGCTACAATGAGCAGTTCTTC
clone size: NA; J gene: TRBJ2-7; V gene: TRBV9; D gene: TRBD2; CDR3 length: 15; CDR3 protein: CASSVESSGVYEQYF; CDR3 DNA: TGTGCCAGCAGCGTAGAATCTAGCGGGGTTTACGAGCAGTACTTC
clone size: few; J gene: TRBJ2-2; V gene: TRBV5-1; D gene: NA; CDR3 length: 13; CDR3 protein: CASSLGTTGELFF; CDR3 DNA: TGCGCCAGCAGCTTGGGGACGACCGGGGAGCTGTTTTTT
clone size: NA; J gene: TRBJ1-2; V gene: TRBV30; D gene: TRBD1; CDR3 length: 15; CDR3 protein: CAWSGTGFKPYGYTF; CDR3 DNA: TGTGCCTGGAGTGGGACAGGGTTTAAGCCCTATGGCTACACCTTC
clone size: NA; J gene: TRBJ2-7; V gene: TRBV28; D gene: TRBD2; CDR3 length: 17; CDR3 protein: CASSLSLSGRFLYEQYF; CDR3 DNA: TGTGCCAGCAGTTTATCCCTCAGCGGGAGGTTCCTCTACGAGCAGTACTTC
clone size: NA; J gene: TRBJ2-7; V gene: TRBV6-1; D gene: NA; CDR3 length: 12; CDR3 protein: CASSQRQFEQYF; CDR3 DNA: TGTGCCAGCAGTCAACGACAGTTCGAGCAGTACTTC
clone size: NA; J gene: TRBJ1-2; V gene: TRBV28; D gene: TRBD1; CDR3 length: 13; CDR3 protein: CASSLRQGNGYTF; CDR3 DNA: TGTGCCAGCAGTCTAAGACAGGGGAACGGCTACACCTTC
clone size: NA; J gene: TRBJ2-7; V gene: TRBV5-1; D gene: TRBD1; CDR3 length: 14; CDR3 protein: CASRAGTGPYEQYF; CDR3 DNA: TGCGCCTCGCGCGCCGGGACAGGGCCCTACGAGCAGTACTTC
clone size: NA; J gene: TRBJ1-6; V gene: TRBV6-5; D gene: NA; CDR3 length: 16; CDR3 protein: CASSSPGAGYNSPLHF; CDR3 DNA: TGTGCCAGCAGTTCCCCAGGGGCAGGATATAATTCACCCCTCCACTTT
clone size: NA; J gene: TRBJ1-2; V gene: TRBV4-1; D gene: NA; CDR3 length: 13; CDR3 protein: CASSQDAGGGYTF; CDR3 DNA: TGCGCCAGCAGCCAAGACGCGGGCGGTGGCTACACCTTC
clone size: NA; J gene: TRBJ1-2; V gene: TRBV10-3; D gene: NA; CDR3 length: 17; CDR3 protein: CAISGGTPGPSDYGYTF; CDR3 DNA: TGTGCCATCAGTGGGGGGACTCCCGGACCTTCCGACTATGGCTACACCTTC
clone size: NA; J gene: TRBJ1-1; V gene: TRBV30; D gene: NA; CDR3 length: 13; CDR3 protein: CAWSRVGGTEAFF; CDR3 DNA: TGTGCCTGGAGTAGGGTGGGGGGCACTGAAGCTTTCTTT
clone size: once; J gene: TRBJ2-4; V gene: TRBV30; D gene: TRBD1; CDR3 length: 15; CDR3 protein: CAWSRTGHGKNIQYF; CDR3 DNA: TGTGCCTGGAGTCGGACAGGGCATGGCAAAAACATTCAGTACTTC
clone size: NA; J gene: TRBJ2-7; V gene: TRBV4-1; D gene: NA; CDR3 length: 18; CDR3 protein: CASSQGGVGRESSYEQYF; CDR3 DNA: TGCGCCAGCAGCCAAGGAGGCGTCGGACGGGAGAGCTCCTACGAGCAGTACTTC
clone size: NA; J gene: TRBJ2-1; V gene: TRBV11-2; D gene: NA; CDR3 length: 12; CDR3 protein: CASSSPYNEQFF; CDR3 DNA: TGTGCCAGCAGCTCCCCTTACAATGAGCAGTTCTTC
clone size: NA; J gene: TRBJ1-1; V gene: TRBV5-1; D gene: TRBD1; CDR3 length: 14; CDR3 protein: CASSNGQGYAEAFF; CDR3 DNA: TGCGCCAGCAGCAACGGACAGGGGTATGCTGAAGCTTTCTTT
clone size: NA; J gene: TRBJ1-1; V gene: TRBV6-6; D gene: NA; CDR3 length: 14; CDR3 protein: CASRLTEMNTEAFF; CDR3 DNA: TGTGCCAGCAGACTGACGGAGATGAACACTGAAGCTTTCTTT
clone size: NA; J gene: TRBJ2-2; V gene: TRBV11-3; D gene: TRBD2; CDR3 length: 18; CDR3 protein: CASSSLYRSGGTTGELFF; CDR3 DNA: TGTGCCAGCAGCTCACTTTACCGTAGCGGGGGGACCACCGGGGAGCTGTTTTTT
clone size: once; J gene: TRBJ2-5; V gene: TRBV30; D gene: NA; CDR3 length: 13; CDR3 protein: CAWSVRRQETQYF; CDR3 DNA: TGTGCCTGGAGTGTACGGCGGCAAGAGACCCAGTACTTC
clone size: NA; J gene: TRBJ1-4; V gene: TRBV5-1; D gene: TRBD1; CDR3 length: 14; CDR3 protein: CASSLQGSNEKLFF; CDR3 DNA: TGCGCCAGCAGCTTACAGGGGAGTAATGAAAAACTGTTTTTT
clone size: NA; J gene: TRBJ2-7; V gene: TRBV10-3; D gene: NA; CDR3 length: 14; CDR3 protein: CAISESYRVLEQYF; CDR3 DNA: TGTGCCATCAGTGAGTCGTACAGGGTACTCGAGCAGTACTTC
clone size: NA; J gene: TRBJ2-7; V gene: TRBV2; D gene: NA; CDR3 length: 12; CDR3 protein: CASSRDSDEQYF; CDR3 DNA: TGTGCCAGCAGTCGGGACTCGGACGAGCAGTACTTC
clone size: NA; J gene: TRBJ2-7; V gene: TRBV19; D gene: TRBD2; CDR3 length: 15; CDR3 protein: CASSGGTSGAYEQYF; CDR3 DNA: TGTGCCAGTAGTGGAGGGACTAGCGGTGCCTACGAGCAGTACTTC
clone size: NA; J gene: TRBJ2-5; V gene: TRBV5-1; D gene: NA; CDR3 length: 15; CDR3 protein: CASSLGAGFQETQYF; CDR3 DNA: TGCGCCAGCAGCTTAGGGGCGGGATTCCAAGAGACCCAGTACTTC
clone size: NA; J gene: TRBJ2-3; V gene: TRBV6-5; D gene: NA; CDR3 length: 13; CDR3 protein: CASSSLGGYAQYF; CDR3 DNA: TGTGCCAGCAGTTCGCTCGGGGGATACGCGCAGTATTTT